The 32 T cell receptor beta chains below were found in one sample sequenced in a study of blood T cell repertoires in COVID-19. TCRdb's copy holds only in-frame clones and misses some; the assay was immunoSEQ multiplex PCR. Counted here are roughly 50,000 clones, about four fifths occurring once; the ten biggest clones make up approximately 4.9%. Sequencing used peripheral blood. Source of these receptors: a woman aged 55 to 70 with acute or convalescent COVID-19.

The V gene is TRBV9, the J gene TRBJ2-1; tentative D call: TRBD2 (5 bases). CDR3 size: 15 residues. Germline V gives CDR1 SGDLS, CDR2 YYNGEE. Trimming shortened V by 3 bases and J by 8 bases, and 18 bases separated the two germline ends. CDR3 sequence reads: CASSALGRERDEQFF. DNA of the CDR3: TGTGCCAGCAGCGCCCTCGGTCGGGAAAGGGATGAGCAGTTCTTC.

This chain uses TRBV10-2 with TRBJ2-1; TRBD1 matches 9 bases. Germline trimming cut 6 bases from V and 7 bases from J; bases unmatched to any gene: 13. The CDR3 covers 16 residues. CDR1 is WSHSY, CDR2 SAAADI, per germline. This chain's CDR3 is CASSKNRGQDRNEQFF. DNA for the CDR3: TGCGCCAGCAGCAAGAACAGGGGGCAAGACAGGAATGAGCAGTTCTTC.

The chain combines TRBV2 with TRBJ2-1; a weak D match, TRBD2 (6 bases). The CDR3 totals 15 residues. V shed 4 bases and J shed 6 bases, with 16 bases lying between them. Germline V gene sequence: CDR1 SNHLY, CDR2 FYNNEI. In DNA form, the CDR3 reads TGTGCCAGCAGTGGGCCCAGGGCGGAGGGCAATGAGCAGTTCTTC. This sequence encodes CASSGPRAEGNEQFF.

The rearrangement joins TRBV5-8 to TRBJ2-1; TRBD2 matches at 11 bases. This CDR3 has 18 residues. With 3 bases clipped from V and 4 bases from J, the junction kept 12 bases outside the gene matches. Germline CDR1 reads SGHTS; CDR2 reads YDEGEE. The CDR3: CASSWTGTSGGGYNEQFF. CDR3 nucleotides: TGTGCCAGCAGCTGGACCGGGACTAGCGGTGGAGGGTACAATGAGCAGTTCTTC.

This sequence joins TRBV19 and TRBJ1-1; D uncertain. There are 14 residues in the CDR3. Trimming took off 1 base at V and 5 bases at J, with 11 bases between the two ends. Germline V gene data show CDR1 as LNHDA and CDR2 as SQIVND (reference sequence). CDR3 sequence (DNA): TGTGCCAGTAGTATAGGGACTGCCGCAACTGAAGCTTTCTTT. Its translation: CASSIGTAATEAFF.

The gene calls are TRBV9 and TRBJ1-5; unclear D gene. The length of the CDR3 is 14 residues. V lost 0 bases and J 4 bases, leaving 8 bases between the germline ends. CDR1 SGDLS and CDR2 YYNGEE come from the germline V gene. The CDR3 DNA sequence: TGTGCCAGCAGCGTAGGTGGCAAGAATCAGCCCCAGCATTTT. Its translation: CASSVGGKNQPQHF. Combining the CDR3 with reference TRBV9 and TRBJ1-5 gives the whole variable domain DSGVTQTPKHLITATGQRVTLRCSPRSGDLSVYWYQQSLDQGLQFLIQYYNGEERAKGNILERFSAQQFPDLHSELNLSSLELGDSALYFCASSVGGKNQPQHFGDGTRLSIL.

This clone has a single count. The chain links TRBV19 to TRBJ2-7; TRBD2 is a possible D gene (6 bases). Germline V CDR1 and CDR2: LNHDA, SQIVND (reference sequence). V shed 9 bases and J shed 6 bases, with 12 bases lying between them. The CDR3 is 11 amino acids. The CDR3 DNA reads as TGTGCCAGGGGGGGACGTAGCGAGCAGTACTTC. It translates to CARGGRSEQYF.

This clone was seen only once. V gene TRBV12-3 or TRBV12-4 combines with J gene TRBJ2-3; D uncertain. CDR3 size: 12 residues. Trimming removed 5 bases at V and 6 bases at J, with 9 bases between. The CDR3 here is CASSLTRDTQYF. Here the CDR3 DNA reads TGTGCCAGCAGTCTTACGAGGGATACGCAGTATTTT.

V usage is TRBV5-1 and J usage is TRBJ2-7; a weak D match, TRBD1 (6 bases). V lost 4 bases to trimming and J lost 0 bases, with 14 bases between them. CDR1 is SGHRS, CDR2 YFSETQ, per germline. The CDR3 loop spans 15 amino acids. The CDR3 is CASSPLTGSSYEQYF. Here the CDR3 DNA reads TGCGCCAGCAGCCCGTTAACAGGGTCCTCCTACGAGCAGTACTTC.

This chain joins TRBV10-2 and TRBJ1-6, with a tentative D call TRBD1 (5 bases). This CDR3 contains 14 residues. Germline V gives CDR1 WSHSY, CDR2 SAAADI. Trimming removed 5 bases at V and 10 bases at J, with 15 bases between. CDR3 in amino acids: CASSPRGEGSPLHF. DNA of the CDR3: TGCGCCAGCAGTCCCCGGGGGGAAGGATCACCCCTCCACTTT.

The CDR3 nucleotides are TGTGCCAGCAGCTACGGGACAGGGGGCAACACCGGGGAGCTGTTTTTT. This gives the protein CASSYGTGGNTGELFF. The rearrangement joins TRBV11-3 to TRBJ2-2, with TRBD1 matching over 12 bases. Germline V gives CDR1 SGHNT, CDR2 YENEEA. V shed 4 bases and J 2 bases; nucleotides not matched to a gene: 2. The CDR3 covers 16 residues.

The rearrangement links TRBV6-1 to TRBJ1-1; the match to TRBD1 covers 8 bases. The V gene end was trimmed by 2 bases and the J gene end by 0 bases; junction bases not matched to a gene: 14. The CDR3 consists of 19 residues. In germline, CDR1 is MNHNS, CDR2 SASEGT. This CDR3 reads CASSEQGAASQGLNTEAFF. CDR3 sequence (DNA): TGTGCCAGCAGTGAACAGGGGGCGGCAAGTCAGGGGCTGAACACTGAAGCTTTCTTT.

The rearrangement joins TRBV5-1 to TRBJ2-5; 10 nucleotides align to TRBD1. The CDR3 is made up of 15 amino acids. Germline CDR1 SGHRS, CDR2 YFSETQ. J gave up 2 bases and V 8 bases, and 9 bases lay outside the gene matches. CDR3 in amino acids: CASSGTGEWQETQYF. The CDR3 bases are TGCGCCAGTTCCGGGACAGGGGAATGGCAAGAGACCCAGTACTTC.

The rearrangement links TRBV5-1 to TRBJ1-2; possible D gene TRBD1, 5 bases. CDR1 and CDR2 from the germline V gene are SGHRS and YFSETQ. V lost 6 bases, J lost 2 bases, and 11 bases lay in between. This CDR3 is built from 13 residues. CDR3 in DNA: TGCGCCAGCAAGACAGATCTAAACTATGGCTACACCTTC. Amino acid sequence: CASKTDLNYGYTF.

In its sample, this clone was seen once. The genes are TRBV6-1 and TRBJ1-1; 8 positions match TRBD1. CDR3 length equals 15 residues. V was clipped by 2 bases and J by 5 bases; unmatched bases: 7. Germline V CDR1 and CDR2: MNHNS, SASEGT. The CDR3 here is CASSESRTGLTEAFF. DNA of the CDR3: TGTGCCAGCAGTGAAAGTCGGACAGGGTTAACTGAAGCTTTCTTT.

In its sample, this clone is medium-sized. The chain recombines TRBV7-3 with TRBJ2-2; the D gene is possibly TRBD1 (6 bases). Trimming pared 4 bases from V and 1 base from J, leaving 7 bases between. This CDR3 contains 14 residues. Germline V CDR1 and CDR2: SGHTA, FQGTGA. CDR3 DNA sequence: TGTGCCAGCAGCTGGGGACAGAACACCGGGGAGCTGTTTTTT. Translated: CASSWGQNTGELFF.

The genes are TRBV2 and TRBJ2-2; D may be TRBD1 (6 bases). CDR1 is SNHLY, CDR2 FYNNEI, per germline. Trimming removed 7 bases at V and 4 bases at J, with 13 bases between. The CDR3 sequence is 14 residues long. The CDR3 coding sequence is TGTGCCAGCAACGACAGGAGGAGCACCGGGGAGCTGTTTTTT. Translating it yields CASNDRRSTGELFF.

The genes are TRBV11-3 and TRBJ1-4; 8 positions agree with TRBD1. This CDR3 comprises 16 residues. The V gene end was trimmed by 8 bases and the J gene end by 6 bases; junction bases not matched to a gene: 14. The germline gives CDR1 SGHNT, CDR2 YENEEA. CDR3 region: CASGFKKDRVDEKLFF. The CDR3 coding sequence is TGTGCCAGCGGATTTAAGAAGGACAGGGTAGATGAAAAACTGTTTTTT.

This rearrangement joins TRBV19 to TRBJ1-1; D perhaps matches TRBD1 (6 bases). Looked up from germline, CDR1 is LNHDA and CDR2 is SQIVND (reference sequence). The germline V and J ends were trimmed by 3 bases and 0 bases, with 8 bases remaining between them. CDR3 length: 14 amino acids. The CDR3 sequence is CASSIQGMNTEAFF. The CDR3 DNA sequence: TGTGCCAGTAGTATTCAGGGGATGAACACTGAAGCTTTCTTT.

The J gene is TRBJ1-2, the V gene TRBV6-5; D unclear. V gave up 4 bases and J gave up 0 bases, with 6 bases separating them. Germline CDR1 and CDR2: MNHEY and SVGAGI. The CDR3 is made up of 13 amino acids. The CDR3 DNA follows: TGTGCCAGCAGTTTACAAGCTAACTATGGCTACACCTTC. Translated: CASSLQANYGYTF.

The V gene is TRBV6-6, the J gene TRBJ2-1; 10 bases are shared with TRBD2. The CDR3 sequence is 16 residues long. Germline loops: CDR1 MNHNY, CDR2 SVGAGI (reference sequence). Germline trimming cut 6 bases from V and 0 bases from J; bases unmatched to any gene: 5. DNA for the CDR3: TGTGCCAGCAGGACTAGCGGGTCCAGCTCCTACAATGAGCAGTTCTTC. This gives the protein CASRTSGSSSYNEQFF.

This sequence joins TRBV11-1 and TRBJ2-2; TRBD1 agrees at 9 bases. The CDR3 loop spans 16 amino acids. The junction had 7 bases not matched to a gene; V was cut back by 5 bases and J by 3 bases. Germline V CDR1 and CDR2: SGHAT, FQDESV (reference sequence). This CDR3 reads CASSPKGQGDTGELFF. As DNA, the CDR3 is TGTGCCAGCAGCCCGAAGGGACAGGGAGACACCGGGGAGCTGTTTTTT.

The chain links TRBV9 to TRBJ1-6; a weak D match, TRBD1 (6 bases). The germline V gene has CDR1 SGDLS and CDR2 YYNGEE. The CDR3 has 16 amino acids. The V end lost 1 base, the J end lost 7 bases, and 15 bases lay between the germline ends. The chain's CDR3 is CASSVSGQGLNSPLHF. The CDR3 nucleotides read TGTGCCAGCAGCGTATCCGGTCAGGGGCTGAATTCACCCCTCCACTTT.

This sequence joins TRBV12-3 or TRBV12-4 and TRBJ1-5; D unclear. The CDR3 covers 13 residues. V shed 4 bases and J shed 6 bases, with 10 bases lying between them. CDR3: CASSYSGFQPQHF. CDR3 coding DNA: TGTGCCAGCAGTTATTCGGGGTTTCAGCCCCAGCATTTT.

The chain joins TRBV10-3 to TRBJ1-4, with a possible D match to TRBD1 (5 bases). Trimming took 0 bases from V and 5 from J, leaving 16 bases between them. Germline V gives CDR1 ENHRY, CDR2 SYGVKD. This CDR3 spans 17 amino acids. DNA for the CDR3: TGTGCCATCAGTGAGTCATCCCGACAGTTATCGAATGAAAAACTGTTTTTT. It specifies CAISESSRQLSNEKLFF.

Concerning this clone itself: A junction end diverges from the germline sequence, so it may reflect a read error. The chain couples TRBV7-8 to TRBJ2-7, with D possibly being TRBD1 (5 bases). Germline assignment: CDR1 SGHVS and CDR2 FQNEAQ. The length of the CDR3 is 16 residues. DNA for the CDR3: TGTGCCAGCAGCTTATTGCAGGGCCGATCGTCCTCCGAGCAGTACTTC. Protein: CASSLLQGRSSSEQYF. The variable domain in full, completed from reference TRBV7-8 and TRBJ2-7, reads GAGVSQSPRYKVAKRGQDVALRCDPISGHVSLFWYQQALGQGPEFLTYFQNEAQLDKSGLPSDRFFAERPEGSVSTLKIQRTQQEDSAVYLCASSLLQGRSSSEQYFGPGTRLTVT.

The V and J genes are TRBV5-1 and TRBJ2-3; D call uncertain. Germline values: CDR1 SGHRS, CDR2 YFSETQ. CDR3 length: 16 residues. V was cut by 0 bases and J by 1 base, with 12 bases left in between. The CDR3 spells CASSLASRSGTDTQYF. In DNA, the CDR3 is TGCGCCAGCAGCTTGGCTAGTAGGTCGGGCACAGATACGCAGTATTTT.

The rearrangement links TRBV10-1 to TRBJ1-2, with D possibly matching TRBD1 (6 bases). The CDR3 is made up of 13 amino acids. Trimming removed 0 bases at V and 5 bases at J, with 7 bases between. The germline V gene encodes CDR1 WNHNN and CDR2 SYGVQD (reference sequence). CDR3 loop: CASSESGAYGYTF. The CDR3 DNA is TGCGCCAGCAGTGAGTCGGGGGCGTATGGCTACACCTTC.

The chain combines TRBV7-9 with TRBJ1-4; the D gene is possibly TRBD1 (5 bases). Trimming stripped 6 bases from V and 7 bases from J, with 15 bases between. The CDR3 is made up of 14 amino acids. Germline V gene data show CDR1 as SEHNR and CDR2 as FQNEAQ (reference sequence). The CDR3 DNA follows: TGTGCCAGCAGGGATCGGCAGGGCTCTGAAAAACTGTTTTTT. Translating gives CASRDRQGSEKLFF.

This clone appeared once. CDR3 bases: TGTGCCAGCAGCTGGGGGCAGGGCTTCACAGATACGCAGTATTTT. It specifies CASSWGQGFTDTQYF. This sequence joins TRBV7-2 and TRBJ2-3, with a possible D match to TRBD1 (6 bases). Germline CDR1 and CDR2: SGHTA and FQGNSA. The CDR3 has 15 residues. V lost 4 bases to trimming and J lost 2 bases, with 13 bases between them.

The V and J genes are TRBV19 and TRBJ2-5, with D maybe TRBD1 (8 bases). The CDR3 totals 16 residues. Trimming took 3 bases from V and 7 from J, leaving 21 bases between them. In germline, CDR1 is LNHDA, CDR2 SQIVND (reference sequence). The chain's CDR3 is CASSISHRGWEGTQYF. The CDR3 nucleotides are TGTGCCAGTAGTATTTCCCACAGGGGGTGGGAGGGGACCCAGTACTTC. The full variable domain, with the rest looked up from reference TRBV19 and TRBJ2-5, is DGGITQSPKYLFRKEGQNVTLSCEQNLNHDAMYWYRQDPGQGLRLIYYSQIVNDFQKGDIAEGYSVSREKKESFPLTVTSAQKNPTAFYLCASSISHRGWEGTQYFGPGTRLLVL.

The chain is built from TRBV19 and TRBJ1-6; D possibly corresponds to TRBD1 (6 bases). The V gene lost 5 bases and the J gene lost 7 bases, with 15 bases spanning the gap. The CDR3 consists of 15 residues. CDR1 and CDR2 (germline): LNHDA, SQIVND (reference sequence). CDR3 amino acids: CASSPVAGANSPLHF. CDR3 sequence (DNA): TGTGCCAGTAGTCCTGTAGCAGGGGCCAATTCACCCCTCCACTTT.